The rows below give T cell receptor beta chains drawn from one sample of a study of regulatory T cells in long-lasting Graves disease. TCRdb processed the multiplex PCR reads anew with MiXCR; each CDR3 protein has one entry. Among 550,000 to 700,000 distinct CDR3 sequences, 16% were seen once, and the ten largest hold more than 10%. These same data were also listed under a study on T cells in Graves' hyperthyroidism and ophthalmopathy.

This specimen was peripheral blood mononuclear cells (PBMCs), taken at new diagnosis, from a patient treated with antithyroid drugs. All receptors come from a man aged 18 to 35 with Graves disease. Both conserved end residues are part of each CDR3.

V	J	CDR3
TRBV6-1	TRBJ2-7	CASRSFSPLLGNPYEQYF
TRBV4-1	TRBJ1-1	CASSQDPPDRGGYGSTEAFF
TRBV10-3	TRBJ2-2	CAIQTYNTGELFF
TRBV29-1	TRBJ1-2	CSGAGTGISNYGYTF
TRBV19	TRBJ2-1	CASSTYDSGPYNEQFF
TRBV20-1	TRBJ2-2	CSARDYFKAGGDNTGELFF
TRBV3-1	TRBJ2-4	CASSQDLLAGEGNIQYF
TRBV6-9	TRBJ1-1	CASSLEIEAFF
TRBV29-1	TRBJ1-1	CSVELGGAEAFF
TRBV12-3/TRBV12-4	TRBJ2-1	CASSKHDRMNEQFF
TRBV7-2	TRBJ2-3	CASSLRGPDTQYF
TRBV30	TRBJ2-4	CAWKGLAGGDIQYF
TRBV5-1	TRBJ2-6	CASRPGTGVGANVLTF
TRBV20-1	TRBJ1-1	CSARYGWVNTEAFF
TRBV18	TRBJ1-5	CASSLSGHSNQPQHF
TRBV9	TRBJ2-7	CASSVGLAATYEQYF
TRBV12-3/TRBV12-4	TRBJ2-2	CASSLTGDGIGELFF
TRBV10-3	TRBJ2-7	CAISESSPGEQYF
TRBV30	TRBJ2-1	CAWSVLAGAYNEQFF
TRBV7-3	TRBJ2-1	CASSSSATSGTNEQFF
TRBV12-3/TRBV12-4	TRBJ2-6	CASSLAIRPSGANVLTF
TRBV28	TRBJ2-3	CASSERTSGAADTQYF
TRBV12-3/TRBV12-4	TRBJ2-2	CASSLGRAGELFF
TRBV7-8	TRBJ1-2	CASSLQWDRRTSNYGYTF
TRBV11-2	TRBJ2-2	CASSSPLAGDTGELFF
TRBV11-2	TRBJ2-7	CASSLGIGNAYEQYF
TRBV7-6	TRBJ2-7	CASSPRLGGDYEQYF
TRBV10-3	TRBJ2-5	CAISEGTPGETQYF
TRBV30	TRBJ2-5	CAWSVPAGGRETQYF
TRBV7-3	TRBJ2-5	CASSLTTSGETQYF
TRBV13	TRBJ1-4	CASSLARAPEKLFF
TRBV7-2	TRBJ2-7	CASSSRVIGLAGGLNPYEQYF
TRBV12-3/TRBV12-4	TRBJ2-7	CASRPGQDRYEQYF
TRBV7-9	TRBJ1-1	CASSLRVGDTEAFF
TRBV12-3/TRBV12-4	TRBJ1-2	CASSRQGRDYGYTF
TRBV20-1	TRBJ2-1	CSASSGTNLDIEQFF
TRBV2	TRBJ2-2	CASSFTGTPTGELFF
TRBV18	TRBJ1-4	CASSEGQGRFWFF
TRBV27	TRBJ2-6	CATRGPSGANVLTF
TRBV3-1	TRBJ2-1	CASSPTEARQFF
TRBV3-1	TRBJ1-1	CASNNKGGNTEAFF
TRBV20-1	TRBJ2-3	CTGAPYETGRTDTQYF
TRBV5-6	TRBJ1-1	CASSLLVQNTEAFF
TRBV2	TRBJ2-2	CASRGQGTNTGELFF
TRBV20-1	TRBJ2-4	CSAPGLAGGPVKNIQYF
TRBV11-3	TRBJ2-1	CASSPPGGREVQFF
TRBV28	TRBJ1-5	CASRNEVSNQPQHF
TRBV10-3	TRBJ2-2	CAISETSGTTGELFF
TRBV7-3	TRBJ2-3	CASSLTFLGLAGDTQYF
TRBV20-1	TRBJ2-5	CSARNLVGGDETQYF
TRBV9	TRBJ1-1	CASSVNRQTEAFF
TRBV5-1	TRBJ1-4	CASSSGDRATNEKLFF
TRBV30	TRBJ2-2	CAWTNTGELFF
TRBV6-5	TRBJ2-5	CASSYVGSQETQYF
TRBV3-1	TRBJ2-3	CASSPPSGLGTDTQYF
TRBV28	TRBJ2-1	CASSLGAEEVGFF
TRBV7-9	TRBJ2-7	CASSLDRTRYEQYF
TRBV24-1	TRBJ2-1	CATSDRLAGDFHNEQFF
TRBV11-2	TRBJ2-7	CASTSLDRGRRQYF
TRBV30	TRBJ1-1	CAWSTQGQGNTEAFF